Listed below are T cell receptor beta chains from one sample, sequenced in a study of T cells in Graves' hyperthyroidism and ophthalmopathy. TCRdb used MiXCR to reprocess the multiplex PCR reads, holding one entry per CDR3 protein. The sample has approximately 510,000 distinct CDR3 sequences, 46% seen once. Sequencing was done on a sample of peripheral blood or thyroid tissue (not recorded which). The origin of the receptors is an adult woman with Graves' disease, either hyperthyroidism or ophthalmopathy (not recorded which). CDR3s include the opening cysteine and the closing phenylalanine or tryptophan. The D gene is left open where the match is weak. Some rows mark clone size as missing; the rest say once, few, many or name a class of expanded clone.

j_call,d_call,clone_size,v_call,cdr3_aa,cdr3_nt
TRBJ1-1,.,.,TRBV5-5,CASLFGTNTEAFF,TGTGCCAGCCTATTCGGGACAAACACTGAAGCTTTCTTT
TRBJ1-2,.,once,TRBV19,CASTLTGGYTF,TGTGCCAGTACCCTCACGGGGGGATACACCTTC
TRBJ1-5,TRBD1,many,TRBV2,CASTKDRGNQPQHF,TGTGCCAGCACTAAGGACAGGGGAAATCAGCCCCAGCATTTT
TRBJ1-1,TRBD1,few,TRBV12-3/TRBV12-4,CASTPGQGWTEAFF,TGTGCCAGCACCCCGGGACAGGGTTGGACTGAAGCTTTCTTT
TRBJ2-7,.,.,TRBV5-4,CASSLMAEGEQYF,TGTGCCAGCAGCTTGATGGCGGAGGGGGAGCAGTACTTC
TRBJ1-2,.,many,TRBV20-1,CSASGSQGGYGYTF,TGCAGTGCTAGTGGATCGCAGGGCGGCTATGGCTACACCTTC
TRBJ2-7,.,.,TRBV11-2,CASSLGTAYYEQYF,TGTGCCAGCAGCCTCGGGACGGCATACTACGAGCAGTACTTC
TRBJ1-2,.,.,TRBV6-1,CASSQIRSWGLPYGYTF,TGTGCCAGCAGCCAAATCCGTTCTTGGGGCCTGCCATATGGCTACACCTTC
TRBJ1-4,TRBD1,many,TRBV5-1,CASSLTDRINEKLFF,TGCGCCAGCAGCTTGACGGACAGGATTAATGAAAAACTGTTTTTT
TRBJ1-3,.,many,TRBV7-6,CASSRTDLRAGNTIYF,TGTGCCAGCAGCCGGACGGACCTACGAGCTGGAAACACCATATATTTT
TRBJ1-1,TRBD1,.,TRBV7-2,CASSLDRGPYTEAFF,TGTGCCAGCAGCTTAGACAGGGGTCCCTACACTGAAGCTTTCTTT
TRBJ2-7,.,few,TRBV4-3,CASSQENGGPYEQYF,TGCGCCAGCAGCCAAGAAAACGGGGGGCCCTACGAGCAGTACTTC
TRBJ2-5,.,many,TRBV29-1,CSVEVGGGGETQYF,TGCAGCGTTGAAGTCGGCGGAGGGGGAGAGACCCAGTACTTC
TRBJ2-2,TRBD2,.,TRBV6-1,CASSSGGTGTGELFF,TGTGCCAGCAGCTCCGGGGGGACTGGGACCGGGGAGCTGTTTTTT
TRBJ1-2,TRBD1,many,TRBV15,CATSRDGQGMNGYTF,TGTGCCACCAGCAGAGATGGACAGGGGATGAATGGCTACACCTTC
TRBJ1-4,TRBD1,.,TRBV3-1,CASSQGGGDEKLFF,TGTGCCAGCAGCCAAGGAGGGGGCGATGAAAAACTGTTTTTT
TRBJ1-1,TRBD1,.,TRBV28,CASSLLDRGTEAFF,TGTGCCAGCAGTTTACTCGACAGGGGGACTGAAGCTTTCTTT
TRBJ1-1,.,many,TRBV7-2,CASSLDRRDAFF,TGTGCCAGCAGCTTAGATCGAAGGGACGCTTTCTTT
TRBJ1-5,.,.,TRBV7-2,CASSLVGGEGNQPQHF,TGTGCCAGCAGCTTAGTAGGGGGGGAGGGCAATCAGCCCCAGCATTTT
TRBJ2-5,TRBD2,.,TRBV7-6,CASSVGRVGETQYF,TGTGCCAGCAGCGTTGGGAGGGTTGGAGAGACCCAGTACTTC
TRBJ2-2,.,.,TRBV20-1,CSAYGRGANTGELFF,TGCAGTGCTTATGGACGGGGGGCTAACACCGGGGAGCTGTTTTTT
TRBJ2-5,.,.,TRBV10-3,CAISEAGRGHETQYF,TGTGCCATCAGTGAGGCGGGCAGGGGCCACGAGACCCAGTACTTC
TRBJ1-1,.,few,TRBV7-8,CASTTPTAERAFF,TGTGCCAGTACTACCCCCACAGCGGAGCGGGCTTTCTTT
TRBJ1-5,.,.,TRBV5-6,CASSLFLGANGDQPQHF,TGTGCCAGCAGCTTGTTTCTGGGCGCCAACGGTGATCAGCCCCAGCATTTT
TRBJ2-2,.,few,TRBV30,CAWSVAQGTGELFF,TGTGCCTGGAGTGTTGCACAGGGAACCGGGGAGCTGTTTTTT
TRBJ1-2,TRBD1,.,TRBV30,CAWSPGQGILSGYTF,TGTGCCTGGAGCCCGGGACAGGGCATTTTGTCTGGCTACACCTTC
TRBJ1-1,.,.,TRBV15,CATSRGPEEGYEAFF,TGTGCCACCAGCAGAGGCCCCGAAGAAGGCTATGAAGCTTTCTTT
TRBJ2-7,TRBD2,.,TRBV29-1,CSEGLAGDEQYF,TGCAGCGAGGGACTAGCGGGAGACGAGCAGTACTTC
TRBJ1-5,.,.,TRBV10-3,CAISVGGSGNQPQHF,TGTGCCATCAGTGTCGGGGGGTCGGGCAATCAGCCCCAGCATTTT